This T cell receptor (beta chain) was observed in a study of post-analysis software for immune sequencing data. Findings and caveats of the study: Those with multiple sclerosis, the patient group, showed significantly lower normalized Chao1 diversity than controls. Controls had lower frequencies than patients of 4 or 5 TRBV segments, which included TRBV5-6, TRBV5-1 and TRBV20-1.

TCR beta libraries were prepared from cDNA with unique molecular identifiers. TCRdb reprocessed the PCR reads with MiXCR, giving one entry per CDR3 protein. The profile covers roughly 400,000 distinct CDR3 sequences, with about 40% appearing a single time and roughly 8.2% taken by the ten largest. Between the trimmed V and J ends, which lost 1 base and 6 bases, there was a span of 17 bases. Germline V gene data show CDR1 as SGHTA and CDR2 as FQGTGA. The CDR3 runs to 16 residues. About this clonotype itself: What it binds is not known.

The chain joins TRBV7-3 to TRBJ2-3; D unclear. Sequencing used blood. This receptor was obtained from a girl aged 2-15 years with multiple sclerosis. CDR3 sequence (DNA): TGTGCCAGCAGCTTAAATGGCCCGTGGGCGTCTGATACGCAGTATTTT. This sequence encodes CASSLNGPWASDTQYF.